The 4 T cell receptor beta chains given below trace back to one sample, sequenced in a study of CD8+ T cells in alopecia areata. RNA, once extracted, was reverse transcribed into cDNA for use as the sequencing template. The data were produced by immunoSEQ multiplex PCR, yet TCRdb's version contains in-frame clones alone and is incomplete. The table shows around 60,000 clones, with roughly 46% occurring only once. The treatment here: oral pan-JAK inhibitor, 5-10 mg twice daily. Here the sequenced sample was CD8+ T cells sorted from blood, taken at approximately week 36, from a patient treated with tofacitinib. The source is a human donor with alopecia areata.

The gene calls are TRBV4-3 and TRBJ1-1; the D is unclear. V was pared by 2 bases and J by 3 bases, with 19 bases between. This CDR3 spans 17 amino acids. Germline CDR1 and CDR2: LGHNA and YSLEER. The CDR3 is CASSQSVVLGKDTEAFF. CDR3 DNA sequence: TGCGCCAGCAGCCAATCGGTGGTCCTGGGGAAGGACACTGAAGCTTTCTTT.

The V and J genes are TRBV7-8 and TRBJ2-7; D gene unclear. This CDR3 comprises 13 residues. V was cut by 5 bases and J by 2 bases, with 10 bases left in between. The germline gives CDR1 SGHVS, CDR2 FQNEAQ. In DNA form, the CDR3 reads TGTGCCAGCAGCCTTAGAGATGCCTACGAGCAGTACTTC. Its protein is CASSLRDAYEQYF.

The chain couples TRBV7-2 to TRBJ2-1; D is uncertain. CDR3 length equals 13 residues. Germline assignment: CDR1 SGHTA and CDR2 FQGNSA. The V and J ends lost 5 bases and 7 bases respectively, with 12 bases between them. CDR3 loop: CASSTGRWNEQFF. CDR3 sequence (DNA): TGTGCCAGCAGCACTGGACGTTGGAATGAGCAGTTCTTC.

The genes are TRBV29-1 and TRBJ1-1, with D unclear. With 7 bases removed from V and 7 bases from J, the gap between germline ends came to 10 bases. The CDR3 contains 10 residues. The germline V gene encodes CDR1 SQVTM and CDR2 ANQGSEA. CDR3 DNA sequence: TGCAGCGCCCCGGGGATTGAAGCTTTCTTT. It codes for CSAPGIEAFF.